This TCR beta chain stems from a study of resident and recirculating memory T cells in vitiligo. Whole-study findings and limits: Different lesions suggested infiltration by different T cell clones.

The repertoire was sequenced with immunoSEQ multiplex PCR; TCRdb's copy has only in-frame clones and lacks some. Among roughly 80,000 clones listed, around 90% were seen once. About this clone: Its antigen remains unknown.

The material sequenced was blood. The source is a male donor with vitiligo.

DNA of the CDR3: TGTGCCAGCAGTTTAGCCGGGCAGGGGCCTGGAGCCGAGCAGTACTTC. Translation: CASSLAGQGPGAEQYF. The chain couples TRBV28 to TRBJ2-7; perhaps TRBD1 as D (6 bases). The germline CDR1 and CDR2 sequences are MDHEN and SYDVKM. The V gene lost 2 bases and the J gene lost 6 bases, with 20 bases spanning the gap. The CDR3 loop spans 16 amino acids.